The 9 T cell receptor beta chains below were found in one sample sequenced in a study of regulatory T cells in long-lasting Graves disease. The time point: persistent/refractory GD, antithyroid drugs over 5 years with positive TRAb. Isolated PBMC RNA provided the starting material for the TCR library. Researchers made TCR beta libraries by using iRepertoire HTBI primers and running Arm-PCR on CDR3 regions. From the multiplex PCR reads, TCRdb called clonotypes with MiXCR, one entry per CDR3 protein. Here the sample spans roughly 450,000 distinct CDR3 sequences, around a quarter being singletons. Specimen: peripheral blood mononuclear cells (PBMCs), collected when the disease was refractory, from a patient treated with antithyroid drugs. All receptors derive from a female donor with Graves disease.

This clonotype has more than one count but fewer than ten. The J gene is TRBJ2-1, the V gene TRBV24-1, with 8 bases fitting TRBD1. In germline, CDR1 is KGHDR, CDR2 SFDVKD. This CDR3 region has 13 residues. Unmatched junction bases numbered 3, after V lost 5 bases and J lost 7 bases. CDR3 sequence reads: CATSGQGANEQFF. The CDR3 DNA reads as TGTGCCACCAGTGGGCAGGGGGCGAATGAGCAGTTCTTC.

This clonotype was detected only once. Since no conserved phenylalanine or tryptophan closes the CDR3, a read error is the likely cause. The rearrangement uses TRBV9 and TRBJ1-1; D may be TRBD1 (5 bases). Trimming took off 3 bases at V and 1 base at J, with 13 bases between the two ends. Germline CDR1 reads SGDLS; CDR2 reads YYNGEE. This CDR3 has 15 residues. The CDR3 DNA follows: TGTGCCAGCAGCGGATCCCCGACAGCGAACACTGAAGCTTTCATT. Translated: CASSGSPTANTEAFI.

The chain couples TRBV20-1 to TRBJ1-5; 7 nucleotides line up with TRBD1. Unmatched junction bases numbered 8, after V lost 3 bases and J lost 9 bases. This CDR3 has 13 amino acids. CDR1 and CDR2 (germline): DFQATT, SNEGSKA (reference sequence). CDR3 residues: CSASTGEVAPQHF. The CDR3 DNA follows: TGCAGTGCTAGTACAGGGGAGGTTGCGCCCCAGCATTTT.

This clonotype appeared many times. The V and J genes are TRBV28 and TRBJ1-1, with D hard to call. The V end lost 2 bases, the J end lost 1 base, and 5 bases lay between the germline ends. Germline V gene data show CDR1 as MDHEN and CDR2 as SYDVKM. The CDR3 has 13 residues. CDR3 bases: TGTGCCAGCAGTTTAGAGTGGAACACTGAAGCTTTCTTT. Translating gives CASSLEWNTEAFF.

The CDR3 protein is CASSLAVTGVIEQYF. In nucleotides, the CDR3 is TGTGCCAGCAGCTTAGCGGTGACAGGGGTCATCGAGCAGTACTTC. The chain employs TRBV7-8 and TRBJ2-7, with TRBD1 matching 8 bases. Germline V lookup: CDR1 SGHVS, CDR2 FQNEAQ. Trimming at V came to 0 bases and at J to 6 bases, leaving 7 bases not matched to a gene. The CDR3 is 15 amino acids.

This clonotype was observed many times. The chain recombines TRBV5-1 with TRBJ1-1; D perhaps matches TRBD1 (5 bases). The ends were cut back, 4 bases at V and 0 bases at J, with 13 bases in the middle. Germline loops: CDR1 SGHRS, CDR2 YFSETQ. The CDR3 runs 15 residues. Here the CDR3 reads CASSGTGILNTEAFF. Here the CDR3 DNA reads TGCGCCAGCAGCGGGACGGGGATTTTGAACACTGAAGCTTTCTTT.

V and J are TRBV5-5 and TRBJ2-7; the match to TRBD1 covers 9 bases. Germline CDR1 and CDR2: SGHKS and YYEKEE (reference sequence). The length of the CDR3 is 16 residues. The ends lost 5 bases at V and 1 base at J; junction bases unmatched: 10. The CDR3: CASSYVMGQGSYEQYF. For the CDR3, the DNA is TGTGCCAGCAGTTATGTTATGGGACAGGGTTCCTACGAGCAGTACTTC.

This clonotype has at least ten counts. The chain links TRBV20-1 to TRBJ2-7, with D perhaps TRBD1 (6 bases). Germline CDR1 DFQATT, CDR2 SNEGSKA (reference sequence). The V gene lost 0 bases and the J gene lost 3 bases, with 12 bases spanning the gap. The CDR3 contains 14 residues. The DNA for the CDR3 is TGCAGTGCTAGAGATGAGGGACACCGCTACGAGCAGTACTTC. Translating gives CSARDEGHRYEQYF.

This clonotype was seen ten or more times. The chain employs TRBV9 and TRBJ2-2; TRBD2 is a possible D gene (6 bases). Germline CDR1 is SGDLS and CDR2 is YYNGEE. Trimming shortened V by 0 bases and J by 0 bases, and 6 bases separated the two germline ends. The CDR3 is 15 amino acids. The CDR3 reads CASSVAGANTGELFF. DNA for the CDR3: TGTGCCAGCAGCGTAGCGGGGGCGAACACCGGGGAGCTGTTTTTT.